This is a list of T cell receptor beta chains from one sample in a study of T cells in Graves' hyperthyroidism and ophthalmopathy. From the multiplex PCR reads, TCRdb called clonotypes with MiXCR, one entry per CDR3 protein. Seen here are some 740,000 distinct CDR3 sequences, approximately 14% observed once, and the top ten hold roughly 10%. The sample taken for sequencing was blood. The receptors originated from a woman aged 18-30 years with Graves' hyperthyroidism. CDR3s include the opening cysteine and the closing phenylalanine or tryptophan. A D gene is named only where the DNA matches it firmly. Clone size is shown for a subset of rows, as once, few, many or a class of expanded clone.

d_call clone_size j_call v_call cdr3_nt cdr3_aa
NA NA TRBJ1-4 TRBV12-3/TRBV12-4 TGTGCCAGCAGCACTAGGGAGGATGCGGGAAAACTGTTTTTT CASSTREDAGKLFF
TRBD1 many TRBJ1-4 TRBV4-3 TGCGCCAGCAGAAAGACAGGGGAAAAGCGGGATAATGAAAAACTGTTTTTT CASRKTGEKRDNEKLFF
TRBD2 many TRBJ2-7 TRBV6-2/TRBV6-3 TGTGCCAGCGGGCGACTAGCGATCTACGAGCAGTACTTC CASGRLAIYEQYF
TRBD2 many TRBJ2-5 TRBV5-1 TGCGCCAGCAGCTTGGCCGCGACTAGCGGGAGAGAGACCCAGTACTTC CASSLAATSGRETQYF
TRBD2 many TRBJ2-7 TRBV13 TGTGCCAGCAGCCCCCCGCTAGCGGGAGGGCCCTACGAGCAGTACTTC CASSPPLAGGPYEQYF
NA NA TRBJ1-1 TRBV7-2 TGTGCCAGCAGCTTGTCCGGCGGCCAAGCTTTCTTT CASSLSGGQAFF
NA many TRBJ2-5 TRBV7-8 TGTGCCAGCAGCCTCTACCCGGCGCAAGAGACCCAGTACTTC CASSLYPAQETQYF
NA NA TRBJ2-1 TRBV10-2 TGCGCCAGCAGTGGGAGAGACGCCTACAATGAGCAGTTCTTC CASSGRDAYNEQFF
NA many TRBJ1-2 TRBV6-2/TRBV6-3 TGTGCCAGCAGCCAACTAGACGGACGGATCTACACCTTC CASSQLDGRIYTF
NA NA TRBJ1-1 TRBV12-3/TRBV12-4 TGTGCCAGCAGCCTCCACGAGGGGAACACTGAAGCTTTCTTT CASSLHEGNTEAFF
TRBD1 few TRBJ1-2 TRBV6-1 TGTGCCAGCAGGGGACAGGGGGTTCGGTATGGCTACACCTTC CASRGQGVRYGYTF
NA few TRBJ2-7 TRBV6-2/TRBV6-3 TGTGCCAGCAGTTACCTCGGGACAACCTACGAGCAGTACTTC CASSYLGTTYEQYF
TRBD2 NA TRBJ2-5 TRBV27 TGTGCCAGCAGCCCACGACTAGCGGGGCACCAAGAGACCCAGTACTTC CASSPRLAGHQETQYF
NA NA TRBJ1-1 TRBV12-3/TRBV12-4 TGTGCCAGCAGTTACAGGTGGCAGAACACTGAAGCTTTCTTT CASSYRWQNTEAFF
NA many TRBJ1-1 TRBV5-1 TGCGCCAGCAGCCCACCGGACAGCATCGGCACTGAAGCTTTCTTT CASSPPDSIGTEAFF
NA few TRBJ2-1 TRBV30 TGTGCCTGGAAACCTAGCGGAGGGGGGCACAATGAGCAGTTCTTC CAWKPSGGGHNEQFF
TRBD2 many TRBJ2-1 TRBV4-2 TGTGCCAGCAGCCAAGAAGGGACTAGCGGTCACAATGAGCAGTTCTTC CASSQEGTSGHNEQFF
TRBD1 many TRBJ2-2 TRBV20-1 TGCAGTGCGAAGGGACAGGCGTCCACCGGGGAGCTGTTTTTT CSAKGQASTGELFF
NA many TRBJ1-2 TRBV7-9 TGTGCCAGCAGCTTAACGGTCGGCGAACTATATGGCTACACCTTC CASSLTVGELYGYTF
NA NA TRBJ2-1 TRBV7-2 TGTGCCAGCAGCTCGAGGGCCTCCGGCGGCAATGAGCAGTTCTTC CASSSRASGGNEQFF
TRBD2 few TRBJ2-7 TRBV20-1 TGCAGTGCTAGTCCGGGGGGCGAGCAGTACTTC CSASPGGEQYF
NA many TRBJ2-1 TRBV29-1 TGCAGCGTTGTCGGTCAGCGGCGGAATGAGCAGTTCTTC CSVVGQRRNEQFF
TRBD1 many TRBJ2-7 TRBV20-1 TGCAGTGCCGGGACAGGGGGCAGCTACGAGCAGTACTTC CSAGTGGSYEQYF
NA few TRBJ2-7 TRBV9 TGTGCCAGCAGCGTAGGCACAGGCCCTAACTACGAGCAGTACTTC CASSVGTGPNYEQYF
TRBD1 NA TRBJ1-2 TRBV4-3 TGCGCCAGCAGCCAAGATACGGGACAGGGGGCGGGTAGCTACACCTTC CASSQDTGQGAGSYTF
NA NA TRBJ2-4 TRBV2 TGTGCCAGCAGTGGTGCAGGGGCGGCCGAAAACATTCAGTACTTC CASSGAGAAENIQYF
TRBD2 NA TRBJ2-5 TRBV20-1 TGCAGTGCTAGAAACGCGGGAGCCCAAGAGACCCAGTACTTC CSARNAGAQETQYF
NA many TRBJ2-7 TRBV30 TGTGCCTTACTGGGAGCCGCCGAGCAGTACTTC CALLGAAEQYF
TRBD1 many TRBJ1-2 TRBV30 TGTGCCTGGAGTACTTTGGGACAGGGGGTTTATGGCTACACCTTC CAWSTLGQGVYGYTF
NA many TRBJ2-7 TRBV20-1 TGCAGTGCCGACAGCGGTTACTCCTACGAGCAGTACTTC CSADSGYSYEQYF
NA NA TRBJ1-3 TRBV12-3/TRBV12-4 TGTGCCAGCAGTTTGGCACCCCTCTCTGGAAACACCATATATTTT CASSLAPLSGNTIYF
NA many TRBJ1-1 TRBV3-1 TGTGCCAGCAGCCAAGACGGCATGAACACTGAAGCTTTCTTT CASSQDGMNTEAFF
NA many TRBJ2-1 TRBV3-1 TGTGCCAGCAGCCAAGTTACAGGGCCTAATGAGCAGTTCTTC CASSQVTGPNEQFF
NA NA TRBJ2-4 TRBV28 TGTGCCAGCACTGGGGGCGCAAAGGCTTCTCTCAACATTCAGTACTTC CASTGGAKASLNIQYF
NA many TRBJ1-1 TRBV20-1 TGCAGTGCTAGAGATACATCGAACACTGAAGCTTTCTTT CSARDTSNTEAFF
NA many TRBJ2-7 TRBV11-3 TGTGCCAGCAGCTTAGGGATTTTTGGTTTGGGCGGTTCTGACGAGCAGTACTTC CASSLGIFGLGGSDEQYF
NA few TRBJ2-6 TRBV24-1 TGTGCCACCAGTAATAAATGGGACGGTTCGAAAGGGGCCAACGTCCTGACTTTC CATSNKWDGSKGANVLTF
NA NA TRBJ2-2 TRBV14 TGTGCCAGCAGCCAAGAAGCGCGGTACACCGGGGAGCTGTTTTTT CASSQEARYTGELFF
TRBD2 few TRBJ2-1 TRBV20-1 TGCAGTGCTAAGCCTAGCGGGACTGGGGAGCAGTTCTTC CSAKPSGTGEQFF
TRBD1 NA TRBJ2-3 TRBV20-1 TGCAGTGCCACAGACAGGGGTAAAGATACGCAGTATTTT CSATDRGKDTQYF
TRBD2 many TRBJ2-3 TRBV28 TGTGCCAGCAGTTTGTCAGTAGCGGGAGGGAAGACAGATACGCAGTATTTT CASSLSVAGGKTDTQYF
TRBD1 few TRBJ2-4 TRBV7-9 TGTGCCAGCAGCCGAACCGGGACAGCTATCGAAAACATTCAGTACTTC CASSRTGTAIENIQYF
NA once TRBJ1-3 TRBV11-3 TGTGCCGGCAGCTTAGGGTCTCAAGCGGGCGATGGAAACACCATATATTTT CAGSLGSQAGDGNTIYF
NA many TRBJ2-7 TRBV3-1 TGTGCCAGCAGCCCTGAGCTAGCGTACTCCTACGAGCAGTACTTC CASSPELAYSYEQYF
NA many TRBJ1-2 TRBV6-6 TGTGCCAGCAGTTACATCGGGGGTTCTGGTGGCGGCTACACCTTC CASSYIGGSGGGYTF
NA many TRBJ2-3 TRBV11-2 TGTGCCAGCAGCTTTACCAACACAGATACGCAGTATTTT CASSFTNTDTQYF
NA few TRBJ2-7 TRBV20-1 TGCAGTGCTAAGACCCTAGGACCAACCTCTTCGTACGAGCAGTACTTC CSAKTLGPTSSYEQYF
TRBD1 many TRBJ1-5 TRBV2 TGTGCCAGCAGAAAAGAACAGGGGGGAGTTAGCAATCAGCCCCAGCATTTT CASRKEQGGVSNQPQHF
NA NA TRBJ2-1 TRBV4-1 TGCGCCAGCAGCCAAGGACGGCGAGATCGGCTAGGGGGGGAGCAGTTCTTC CASSQGRRDRLGGEQFF
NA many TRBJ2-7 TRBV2 TGTGCCAGCAGTGTAGGGGGCGAGCAGTACTTC CASSVGGEQYF
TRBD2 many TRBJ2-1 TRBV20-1 TGCAGTGCTAGAGAGCGGGAGGGCCTAAATGAGCAGTTCTTC CSAREREGLNEQFF